This T cell receptor (beta chain) is drawn from a study of blood T cell repertoires in COVID-19. Per the study methods: Reference gene primer amplification gave estimated nucleated cell counts. Only in-frame clones appear in the TCRdb table, and some are missing; sequencing was by immunoSEQ multiplex PCR. V, J and clone size derive from that table, while D and trimming were established from the DNA sequence. The profile shows 200,000 to 250,000 clones, under 90% of them singletons. This clone was seen a few times. In terms of age and location, participants ranged from roughly 18 to 90 years and lived in under 30 US areas. Assignment of participants to cohorts was predicated upon participant-reported clinical history. Among Cohort 3 donors, those recovered had two negative PCRs, clearance, or symptom resolution. Germline CDR1 reads SGHNT; CDR2 reads YYREEE (reference sequence). The V and J ends lost 4 bases and 3 bases respectively, with 14 bases between them. This CDR3 is built from 15 residues.

The sequenced sample was PBMCs or T cells enriched from blood (not recorded which). This sequence was found in a woman aged 60-70 years who had recovered from COVID-19. The V call is TRBV5-4, the J call TRBJ1-3; TRBD1 might be the D (6 bases). The CDR3 DNA reads TGTGCCAGCAGCACTCAGGGGCTAGTTGGAAACACCATATATTTT. Its protein product is CASSTQGLVGNTIYF.